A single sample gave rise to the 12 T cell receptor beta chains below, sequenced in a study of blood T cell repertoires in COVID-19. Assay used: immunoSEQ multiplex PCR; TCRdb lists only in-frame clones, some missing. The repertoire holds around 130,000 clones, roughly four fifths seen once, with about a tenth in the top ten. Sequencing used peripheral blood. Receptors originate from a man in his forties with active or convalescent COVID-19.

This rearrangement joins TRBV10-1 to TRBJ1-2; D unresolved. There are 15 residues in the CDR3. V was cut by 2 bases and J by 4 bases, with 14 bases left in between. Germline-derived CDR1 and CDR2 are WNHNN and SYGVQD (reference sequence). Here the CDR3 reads CASSEPVSHPYGYTF. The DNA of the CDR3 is TGCGCCAGCAGTGAGCCCGTGTCACACCCCTATGGCTACACCTTC.

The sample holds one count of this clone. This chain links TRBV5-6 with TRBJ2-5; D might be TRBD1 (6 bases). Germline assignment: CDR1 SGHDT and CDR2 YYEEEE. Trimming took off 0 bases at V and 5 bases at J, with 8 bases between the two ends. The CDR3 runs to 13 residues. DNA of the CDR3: TGTGCCAGCAGCTTGGGTCAGGGGGAGACCCAGTACTTC. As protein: CASSLGQGETQYF.

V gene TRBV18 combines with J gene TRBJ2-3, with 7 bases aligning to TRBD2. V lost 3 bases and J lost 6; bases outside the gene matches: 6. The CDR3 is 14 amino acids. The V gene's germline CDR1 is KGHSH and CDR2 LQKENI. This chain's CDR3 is CASSPGAGGDTQYF. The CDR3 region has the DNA TGTGCCAGCTCACCGGGAGCCGGGGGGGATACGCAGTATTTT.

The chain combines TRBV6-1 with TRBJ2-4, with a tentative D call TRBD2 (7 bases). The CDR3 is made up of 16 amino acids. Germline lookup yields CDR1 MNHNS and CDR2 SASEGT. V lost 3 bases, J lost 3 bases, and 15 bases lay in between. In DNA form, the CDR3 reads TGTGCCAGCAGTGACTTACAGGGAGGGAACAAAAACATTCAGTACTTC. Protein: CASSDLQGGNKNIQYF.

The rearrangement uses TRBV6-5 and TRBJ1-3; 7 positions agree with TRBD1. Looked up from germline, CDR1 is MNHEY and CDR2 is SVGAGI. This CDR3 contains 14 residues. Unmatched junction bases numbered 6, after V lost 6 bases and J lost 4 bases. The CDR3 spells CASSIQGIGNTIYF. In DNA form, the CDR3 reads TGTGCCAGCAGCATACAGGGGATCGGAAACACCATATATTTT.

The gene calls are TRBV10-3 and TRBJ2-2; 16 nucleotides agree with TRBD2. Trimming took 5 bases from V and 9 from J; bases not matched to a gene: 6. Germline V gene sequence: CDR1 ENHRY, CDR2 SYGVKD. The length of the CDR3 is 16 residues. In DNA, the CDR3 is TGTGCCATCAGTTCCGGGACTAGCGGGGGGGCCCGGGAGCTGTTTTTT. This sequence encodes CAISSGTSGGARELFF.

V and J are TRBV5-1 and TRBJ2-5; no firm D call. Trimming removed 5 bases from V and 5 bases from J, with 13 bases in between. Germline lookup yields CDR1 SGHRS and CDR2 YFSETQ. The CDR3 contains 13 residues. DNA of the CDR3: TGCGCCAGCAGTATTGACACCTTGGAGACCCAGTACTTC. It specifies CASSIDTLETQYF.

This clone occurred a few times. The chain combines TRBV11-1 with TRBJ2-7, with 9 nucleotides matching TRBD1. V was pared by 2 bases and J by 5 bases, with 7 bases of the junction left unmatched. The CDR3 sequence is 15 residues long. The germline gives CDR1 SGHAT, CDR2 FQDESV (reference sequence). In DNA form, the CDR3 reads TGTGCCAGCAGCTTATTAGGGACAGGGTTCGACGAGCAGTACTTC. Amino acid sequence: CASSLLGTGFDEQYF.

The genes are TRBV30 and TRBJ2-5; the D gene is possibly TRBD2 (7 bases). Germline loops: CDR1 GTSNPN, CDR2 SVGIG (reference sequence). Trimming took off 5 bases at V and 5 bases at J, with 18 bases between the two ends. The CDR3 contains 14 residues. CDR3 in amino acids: CAWELGGAGETQYF. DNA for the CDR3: TGTGCCTGGGAACTTGGGGGGGCCGGGGAGACCCAGTACTTC.

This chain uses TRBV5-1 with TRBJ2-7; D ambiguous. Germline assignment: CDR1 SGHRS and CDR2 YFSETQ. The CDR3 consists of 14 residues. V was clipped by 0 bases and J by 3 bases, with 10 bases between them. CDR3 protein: CASSLDSHYYEQYF. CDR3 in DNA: TGCGCCAGCAGCTTGGACAGTCATTACTACGAGCAGTACTTC. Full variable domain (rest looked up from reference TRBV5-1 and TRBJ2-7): KAGVTQTPRYLIKTRGQQVTLSCSPISGHRSVSWYQQTPGQGLQFLFEYFSETQRNKGNFPGRFSGRQFSNSRSEMNVSTLELGDSALYLCASSLDSHYYEQYFGPGTRLTVT.

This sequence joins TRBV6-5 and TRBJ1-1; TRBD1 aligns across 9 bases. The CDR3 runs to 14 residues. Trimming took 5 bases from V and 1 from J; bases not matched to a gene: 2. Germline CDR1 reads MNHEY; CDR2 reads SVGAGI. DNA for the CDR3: TGTGCCAGCAGTCAACAGGGGGCGAACACTGAAGCTTTCTTT. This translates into CASSQQGANTEAFF.

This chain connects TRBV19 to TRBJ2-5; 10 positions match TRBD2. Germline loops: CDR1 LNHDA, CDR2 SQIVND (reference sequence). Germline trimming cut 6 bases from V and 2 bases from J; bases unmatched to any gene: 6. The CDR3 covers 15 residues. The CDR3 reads CASRSVAGGQETQYF. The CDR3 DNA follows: TGTGCCAGTAGGAGTGTAGCGGGGGGACAAGAGACCCAGTACTTC.